The 17 T cell receptor beta chains below all came from one sample that was sequenced in a study of tumor and adjacent non-tumor tissue in lung cancer. A modified ARM-PCR protocol with three rounds of nested PCR amplified TCRbeta. MiXCR, applied by TCRdb to the multiplex PCR reads, yields one record per CDR3 protein. The table lists roughly 90,000 distinct CDR3 sequences, around 76% of them singletons. No cell sorting was done before RNA was extracted from the tissue. More than 3 cm separated this lung sample from the edge of the tumor. Source material: distant non-tumor lung tissue. The receptors derive from a woman between 45 and 60 years old with non-small cell lung cancer.

The rearrangement links TRBV5-4 to TRBJ2-5, with TRBD2 matching 9 bases. This CDR3 region has 15 residues. V lost 0 bases and J lost 7; bases outside the gene matches: 7. The V gene's germline CDR1 is SGHNT and CDR2 YYREEE (reference sequence). The CDR3 nucleotides are TGTGCCAGCAGCTTGGAGCGGCGAGCGGGGGGGACCCAGTACTTC. Its translation is CASSLERRAGGTQYF.

With regard to this clonotype: Its ends do not fully match the called genes, so a read error is possible. V is TRBV6-6 and J is TRBJ2-1, with D hard to call. The CDR3 runs to 14 residues. The germline V gene has CDR1 MNHNY and CDR2 SVGAGI (reference sequence). The CDR3 coding sequence is TGTGCCAGCAGCCCTCGACATCTTTTCAATCAGCAGTCCTTC. Translating it yields CASSPRHLFNQQSF.

Turning to this clonotype: At one boundary the junction diverges from the germline segment, which might be a read error. The chain employs TRBV10-2 and TRBJ2-3; the match to TRBD1 covers 7 bases. The CDR3 loop spans 13 amino acids. CDR1 is WSHSY and CDR2 is SAAADI in the germline V gene. CDR3 bases: TGCGCCTGCAGGGGGAGTAGGGCAAATACGCAGTATTTT. Its translation is CACRGSRANTQYF.

This chain links TRBV6-6 with TRBJ2-3; D not resolved. Trimming cost V 8 bases and J 15 bases, with 18 bases left between them. CDR1 is MNHNY, CDR2 SVGAGI, per germline (reference sequence). The CDR3 contains 11 residues. CDR3 residues: CASEAGDKQYF. For the CDR3, the DNA is TGTGCCAGCGAAGCTGGAGATAAGCAATATTTT.

As concerns this clonotype: A junction end diverges from the germline sequence, so it may reflect a read error. The chain has TRBV6-1 and TRBJ2-7; D is unclear. The V gene's germline CDR1 is MNHNS and CDR2 SASEGT. This CDR3 region has 12 residues. CDR3 coding DNA: TGTACCAGCACCCCAGAGTTTGACGAGCAGTACTTC. Protein sequence: CTSTPEFDEQYF.

As concerns this clonotype: No conserved phenylalanine or tryptophan ends this CDR3, so it is likely a read error. Because the CDR3's place on the DNA is in doubt, the DNA is left out and the CDR3 is given as listed by TCRdb. The chain has TRBV11-2 and TRBJ2-1; the table's D call, TRBD2, has no DNA check behind it. Termini included, the CDR3 measures 19 amino acids. Germline values: CDR1 SGHAT, CDR2 FQNNGV. The CDR3 sequence is CASSLSSGGSGRDHNERFS.

About this clonotype itself: The junction and the germline gene differ at one end; a read error may be behind it. The J gene is TRBJ1-1, the V gene TRBV5-1, with TRBD1 as a possible D gene (6 bases). CDR1 SGHRS and CDR2 YFSETQ come from the germline V gene. The CDR3 loop spans 15 amino acids. CDR3 amino acids: CACIPGFIGDTETFF. In DNA, the CDR3 is TGCGCCTGCATACCGGGCTTCATAGGGGACACTGAAACTTTCTTT.

CDR3: CATHWGGEQYF. CDR3 DNA: TGTGCCACCCATTGGGGGGGCGAGCAGTACTTC. The chain employs TRBV28 and TRBJ2-7, with TRBD2 identical over 7 bases. The V gene's germline CDR1 is MDHEN and CDR2 SYDVKM. The ends lost 10 bases at V and 6 bases at J; junction bases unmatched: 6. The length of the CDR3 is 11 residues. The whole variable domain, remainder taken from reference TRBV28 and TRBJ2-7, is DVKVTQSSRYLVKRTGEKVFLECVQDMDHENMFWYRQDPGLGLRLIYFSYDVKMKEKGDIPEGYSVSREKKERFSLILESASTNQTSMYLCATHWGGEQYFGPGTRLTVT.

On this clonotype: This sequence may be a read error, since a much larger clone differs from it by one base. The chain combines TRBV10-2 with TRBJ1-1; no reliable D call. Germline CDR1 WSHSY, CDR2 SAAADI. The CDR3 totals 13 residues. The CDR3 loop is CASGDGLNTEAFF. The CDR3 nucleotides are TGCGCCAGCGGTGACGGATTGAACACTGAAGCTTTCTTT.

About this clonotype: Lacking the conserved final phenylalanine or tryptophan, this CDR3 likely reflects a read error. The DNA is omitted, as the CDR3 cannot be located on it reliably, and the CDR3 follows TCRdb's listing. The chain has TRBV10-3 and TRBJ2-2; the table's D gene call, TRBD1, was not cross checked with the DNA. The germline V gene encodes CDR1 ENHRY and CDR2 SYGVKD. The CDR3 length equals 16 residues, ends included. CDR3 sequence: CAISEFRDSLTGELFV.

In regard to this clonotype: A much larger clone lies one base from this, so it may be a read error. The V and J genes are TRBV5-1 and TRBJ1-1; tentatively, D is TRBD1 (5 bases). CDR1 and CDR2 (germline): SGHRS, YFSETQ. CDR3 length: 14 amino acids. CDR3 loop: CANSLKVAGPEAFF. The CDR3 region has the DNA TGCGCCAACAGCTTGAAAGTGGCAGGGCCTGAAGCTTTCTTT.

In this sample, this clonotype turned up many times. The V and J genes are TRBV7-8 and TRBJ1-4, with 7 bases identical to TRBD1. Per the germline V gene, CDR1 is SGHVS and CDR2 is FQNEAQ. The CDR3 totals 14 residues. Trimming took 5 bases from V and 7 from J; bases not matched to a gene: 7. The CDR3 reads CASSGDSPIEKLFF. Here the CDR3 DNA reads TGTGCCAGCAGCGGGGACAGTCCCATTGAAAAACTGTTTTTT.

The chain carries TRBV6-5 and TRBJ1-5; TRBD1 might be the D (5 bases). V was cut by 5 bases and J by 6 bases, with 14 bases left in between. The germline V gene has CDR1 MNHEY and CDR2 SVGAGI. The CDR3 consists of 14 residues. The DNA for the CDR3 is TGTGCCAGCAGTCCCAGGGCTGGGATTCAGCCCCAGCATTTT. Its protein is CASSPRAGIQPQHF.

Details on this clonotype: As the CDR3 is not closed by the conserved phenylalanine or tryptophan, this likely results from a read error. In DNA form, the CDR3 reads TGCGCCAGCAGCTTAGATGCTATGACAGGGTCAGATCAGCCCCAGCATTCT. Translation: CASSLDAMTGSDQPQHS. V and J are TRBV11-2 and TRBJ1-5; 7 nucleotides agree with TRBD1. The CDR3 loop spans 17 amino acids. The V gene's germline CDR1 is SGHAT and CDR2 FQNNGV.

The gene calls are TRBV5-5 and TRBJ2-2; D may be TRBD1 or TRBD2 (5 bases each). The length of the CDR3 is 14 residues. Trimming stripped 10 bases from V and 3 bases from J, with 16 bases between. The V gene's germline CDR1 is SGHKS and CDR2 YYEKEE (reference sequence). CDR3 loop: CADSPGRYTGELFF. The CDR3 nucleotides read TGTGCCGACAGCCCGGGACGATACACCGGGGAGCTGTTTTTT.

V usage is TRBV6-5 and J usage is TRBJ1-1; D is uncertain. The CDR3 is 13 residues long. The germline V and J ends were trimmed by 2 bases and 3 bases, with 7 bases remaining between them. The germline gives CDR1 MNHEY, CDR2 SVGAGI. The CDR3 protein is CASSYLRDTEAFF. The CDR3 DNA is TGTGCCAGCAGTTACCTGAGAGACACTGAAGCTTTCTTT.

As to this clonotype: A read error may produce the germline difference seen at one junction end. The chain employs TRBV6-6 and TRBJ2-3, with D perhaps TRBD1 or TRBD2 (5 bases each). Germline-derived CDR1 and CDR2 are MNHNY and SVGAGI (reference sequence). CDR3 length equals 14 residues. The CDR3 DNA is TGTGCCAACAGCCCCAGGGAGAGCACAGATACGCACTATTTT. Its protein is CANSPRESTDTHYF.